This T cell receptor (beta chain) was identified during a study of T cell responses to AZD1222 COVID-19 vaccine. The wider study: Pooled in the analysis were second doses at about 4 or about 12 weeks.

The method was immunoSEQ multiplex PCR; TCRdb's version includes in-frame clones alone and lacks a portion of them. This table holds about 130,000 clones, 85% to 95% found once. The study, taken as a whole, reports: Among those given AZD1222, only 6 or 7 were seropositive at baseline.

Points on this clone: Its antigen is currently unknown. The same CDR3 is also encoded by other DNA sequences in this sample.

The specimen comprised peripheral blood, sampled on day 0 of AZD1222 vaccination. This clonotype was sampled from an adult in good health.

The CDR3 nucleotides read TGCAGCGTTGGGAACGACAGGGTGGACGAGCAGTACTTC. The encoded protein is CSVGNDRVDEQYF. The chain combines TRBV29-1 with TRBJ2-7; 7 bases line up with TRBD1. CDR1 is SQVTM, CDR2 ANQGSEA, per germline. Trimming cost V 4 bases and J 5 bases; bases outside gene matches: 8. This CDR3 has 13 residues.